This is a list of T cell receptor beta chains from one sample in a study of shared clonotypes between healthy human individuals. Here immunoSEQ multiplex PCR was the method, and the copy in TCRdb shows in-frame clones only, minus some. The sample yields about 1 million clones, about 70% seen once. Material for sequencing was memory CD4+ T cells sorted from blood. The receptor source for this set is a man younger than 35 in good health. CDR3s include the opening cysteine and the closing phenylalanine or tryptophan. D genes are given only for firm matches. Clone sizes are given selectively: once, few, many, or a class where the clone is expanded.

j_gene,v_gene,d_gene,abundance,CDR3nt,CDR3aa
TRBJ2-1,TRBV5-1,-,-,TGCGCCAGTAGCGTTAATTCGAGGGATGAGCAGTTCTTC,CASSVNSRDEQFF
TRBJ1-2,TRBV18,-,-,TGTGCCAGCTCACCGCAGGGAGGGGCTGACGGCTACACCTTC,CASSPQGGADGYTF
TRBJ1-2,TRBV28,-,-,TGTGCCAGCACTCCAGCTAACTATGGCTACACCTTC,CASTPANYGYTF
TRBJ1-6,TRBV11-3,-,-,TGTGCCAGCAGCTTAGGAGGGGTTAATTCACCCCTCCACTTT,CASSLGGVNSPLHF
TRBJ2-3,TRBV19,-,-,TGTGCCAGTAGTCCAGGGGCGGCTTGGACAGATACGCAGTATTTT,CASSPGAAWTDTQYF
TRBJ1-1,TRBV18,-,-,TGTGCCAGCTTATACAGGGAAGGCACTGAAGCTTTCTTT,CASLYREGTEAFF
TRBJ1-4,TRBV11-2,TRBD1,-,TGTGCCAGCAGCTTAGACCTCCGACAGGGTGGAGAAAAACTGTTTTTT,CASSLDLRQGGEKLFF
TRBJ2-3,TRBV10-1,TRBD2,-,TGCGCCAGCAGTGAGAGGATTAGCGGGGGGAAGGGCACAGATACGCAGTATTTT,CASSERISGGKGTDTQYF
TRBJ2-7,TRBV6-1,-,-,TGTGCCAGCAGTGCGGCCAGTTTGGCCTACGAGCAGTACTTC,CASSAASLAYEQYF
TRBJ1-5,TRBV5-1,TRBD1,-,TGCGCCAGCAGCCCGACAGGGTTCGGCAATCAGCCCCAGCATTTT,CASSPTGFGNQPQHF
TRBJ1-5,TRBV30,-,-,TGTGCCTGGAGTGCCCCTTCAGGGAATAGCAATCAGCCCCAGCATTTT,CAWSAPSGNSNQPQHF
TRBJ1-2,TRBV30,TRBD1,-,TGTGCCTGGAGTGAGGGACAGGCAAACCCCCACACCTTC,CAWSEGQANPHTF
TRBJ2-2,TRBV30,-,-,TGTGCCTGGAGTGCATTTAGGGTCGGGGAGCTGTTTTTT,CAWSAFRVGELFF
TRBJ1-4,TRBV30,-,-,TGTGCCTGGACTGCAGGACGAGGGTCCTTTAATGAAAAACTGTTTTTT,CAWTAGRGSFNEKLFF
TRBJ1-1,TRBV7-8,-,many,TGTGCCAGCAGCCGAAAGACAGGGAACACTGAAGCTTTCTTT,CASSRKTGNTEAFF
TRBJ2-1,TRBV6-1,-,-,TGTGCCAGCAGTGAAGCGGGGGGGCACCTGTTCTTC,CASSEAGGHLFF
TRBJ2-1,TRBV4-1,TRBD2,-,TGCGCCAGCAGCCAAGGGTCCAATTCGGGGGGAAACAATGAGCAGTTCTTC,CASSQGSNSGGNNEQFF
TRBJ1-6,TRBV10-3,-,-,TGTGCCATCAGTGAAGGTCAAGGCGTAGGGTCACCCCTCCACTTT,CAISEGQGVGSPLHF
TRBJ1-5,TRBV28,-,many,TGTGCCAGCAGTTTATCGGGGGGGCTAGGTTCATTCGATCAGCCCCAGCATTTT,CASSLSGGLGSFDQPQHF
TRBJ1-3,TRBV6-5,-,-,TGTGCCAGCAGCACCGGGGGGGCGTCTGGAAACACCATATATTTT,CASSTGGASGNTIYF
TRBJ1-5,TRBV19,-,-,TGTGCCAGTACCAGAGGGTGGGGGGATCAGCCCCAGCATTTT,CASTRGWGDQPQHF
TRBJ2-1,TRBV7-2,-,-,TGTGCCAGCAGCCCCGCCGCTGGAGCCGGACATGAGCAGTTCTTC,CASSPAAGAGHEQFF
TRBJ2-1,TRBV5-1,-,once,TGCGCCAGCAGCTTGGGACCTTTTAAGGAGCAGTTCTTC,CASSLGPFKEQFF
TRBJ1-5,TRBV6-6,-,-,TGTGCCAGCAGTTTCCAGACTACGGCGAATCAGCCCCAGCATTTT,CASSFQTTANQPQHF
TRBJ2-7,TRBV7-2,-,-,TGTGCCAGCAGCTTACAGGGATCGGCCTACGAGCAGTACTTC,CASSLQGSAYEQYF
TRBJ2-2,TRBV7-2,-,-,TGTGCCAGCAGCTTAGTTCCGAGGGGGTCGAACACCGGGGAGCTGTTTTTT,CASSLVPRGSNTGELFF
TRBJ2-7,TRBV7-2,-,-,TGTGCCAGCAGCCCCCGCCGGTCGTACGAGCAGTACTTC,CASSPRRSYEQYF
TRBJ1-4,TRBV29-1,-,once,TGCAGCGGTGGCCGGTCCACTAATGAAAAACTGTTTTTT,CSGGRSTNEKLFF
TRBJ2-1,TRBV15,-,few,TGTGCCACCAGCAGAGATCTGGCAGGCCGCAATGAGCAGTTCTTC,CATSRDLAGRNEQFF
TRBJ1-2,TRBV5-6,-,-,TGTGCCAGCAGCGTGACCTACTATGGCTACACCTTC,CASSVTYYGYTF
TRBJ2-2,TRBV29-1,-,-,TGCAGCGTTGAGGGAAACACCGGGGAGCTGTTTTTT,CSVEGNTGELFF
TRBJ1-3,TRBV4-1,-,once,TGCGCCAGCAGCCAACCCCCAGGAGGGAACTCTGGAAACACCATATATTTT,CASSQPPGGNSGNTIYF
TRBJ2-3,TRBV9,TRBD2,once,TGTGCCAGCAGCGTAGATTGGTCGGGGAGGGGCACAGATACGCAGTATTTT,CASSVDWSGRGTDTQYF
TRBJ1-1,TRBV18,-,-,TGTGCCAGCTCACCAGGGTTGGAGAACACTGAAGCTTTCTTT,CASSPGLENTEAFF
TRBJ2-3,TRBV5-1,-,-,TGCGCCAGCAGCTTGGACGGGAGCACAGATACGCAGTATTTT,CASSLDGSTDTQYF
TRBJ1-5,TRBV6-1,-,-,TGTGCCAGCAGTGCTCCGTCGCCCCAGCATTTT,CASSAPSPQHF
TRBJ2-5,TRBV28,-,-,TGTGCCAGCAGGAAAGAAGAGACCCAGTACTTC,CASRKEETQYF
TRBJ1-1,TRBV9,TRBD1,-,TGTGCCAGCAGCCCGCGACAGGGTCGGACTGAAGCTTTCTTT,CASSPRQGRTEAFF
TRBJ1-4,TRBV6-1,-,-,TGTGCCAGTGGGCGGGCCCTCGCTAATGAAAAACTGTTTTTT,CASGRALANEKLFF
TRBJ1-2,TRBV5-6,TRBD1,-,TGTGCCAGCAGCCTGGACAGGGGAGGCTATGGCTACACCTTC,CASSLDRGGYGYTF
TRBJ1-1,TRBV18,-,-,TGTGCCAGCTCACCCCGCGCAGGCCGTGTTGGTGAAGCTTTCTTT,CASSPRAGRVGEAFF
TRBJ2-1,TRBV6-5,-,few,TGTGCCAGCAAGGCGGGCGGGGATTACAATGAGCAGTTCTTC,CASKAGGDYNEQFF
TRBJ1-5,TRBV28,-,-,TGTGCCAGTCCTCCGAGTACAGAACGACTCGGCAATCAGCCCCAGCATTTT,CASPPSTERLGNQPQHF
TRBJ1-1,TRBV6-5,-,-,TGTGCCAGCAGTTATCAGGCAGGGAAGTCTGAAGCTTTCTTT,CASSYQAGKSEAFF
TRBJ2-1,TRBV7-9,-,few,TGTGCCAGCAGCTTAGGACAGAGGAGTTTATACAATGAGCAGTTCTTC,CASSLGQRSLYNEQFF
TRBJ2-3,TRBV6-1,TRBD1,once,TGTGCCAGCAGTGAACTAGGGGGCAAGGCAGATACGCAGTATTTT,CASSELGGKADTQYF
TRBJ1-1,TRBV4-3,-,-,TGCGCCAGCAGCCAAGATGGGGCCACTGAAGCTTTCTTT,CASSQDGATEAFF
TRBJ2-3,TRBV10-3,-,once,TGTGCCATCAGTGGGCGCACTAGCACTGGCACAGATACGCAGTATTTT,CAISGRTSTGTDTQYF
TRBJ2-3,TRBV4-1,-,once,TGCGCCAGCAGCCAAACATTGACCCCCACAGATACGCAGTATTTT,CASSQTLTPTDTQYF
TRBJ1-2,TRBV19,-,-,TGTGCCAGTAGTTTCCAGAGGTCAAACTATGGCTACACCTTC,CASSFQRSNYGYTF
TRBJ2-5,TRBV4-1,-,-,TGCGCCAGCAGCCAAGGTTCCAGCGTTCAGGCCCAGTACTTC,CASSQGSSVQAQYF
TRBJ2-1,TRBV7-2,-,-,TGTGCCAGCAACAAAGGGGGGGTTGAGCAGTTCTTC,CASNKGGVEQFF
TRBJ2-7,TRBV25-1,-,-,TGTGCCAGCAGTGAATGGGGTGTAGACGAGCAGTACTTC,CASSEWGVDEQYF
TRBJ1-2,TRBV6-5,TRBD1,few,TGTGCCAGCACCCCGACAGGGGTAGGGTATGGCTACACCTTC,CASTPTGVGYGYTF